The rows below give T cell receptor beta chains drawn from one sample of a study of T cell responses to AZD1222 COVID-19 vaccine. Some clones are missing from TCRdb's copy, which holds only in-frame ones; the method was immunoSEQ multiplex PCR. The sample lists 120,000 or so clones; 90% were seen once. The specimen was peripheral blood, collected on day 0 of AZD1222 vaccination. The receptors stem from an adult in good health. Both conserved end residues are part of each CDR3.

TRBV4-3	TRBJ1-3	CASSQGTGGGIYF
TRBV28	TRBJ1-2	CASAGTIEVANYGYTF
TRBV28	TRBJ1-1	CASSWSTNTEAFF
TRBV5-1	TRBJ2-1	CASSLRGEGYNEQFF
TRBV6-5	TRBJ1-2	CASSYSYEHGYTF
TRBV19	TRBJ1-1	CASSPAGTVNTEAFF
TRBV7-9	TRBJ2-7	CASSSTSVVIYEQYF
TRBV5-4	TRBJ2-3	CASSLADTQYF
TRBV12-3/TRBV12-4	TRBJ2-7	CASSLVSYEQYF
TRBV24-1	TRBJ2-1	CATSDPLAHGSYNEQFF
TRBV28	TRBJ1-4	CASSSGQGYEKLFF
TRBV5-8	TRBJ2-4	CASRPYSGKNIQYF
TRBV6-5	TRBJ2-1	CASKVGLAGVPRAFF
TRBV7-8	TRBJ2-2	CASSLSTGANTGELFF
TRBV24-1	TRBJ1-5	CATSVDSNQPQHF
TRBV21-1	TRBJ1-5	CASSVFPVLRGNQPQHF
TRBV9	TRBJ2-1	CASSVASGWGEQFF